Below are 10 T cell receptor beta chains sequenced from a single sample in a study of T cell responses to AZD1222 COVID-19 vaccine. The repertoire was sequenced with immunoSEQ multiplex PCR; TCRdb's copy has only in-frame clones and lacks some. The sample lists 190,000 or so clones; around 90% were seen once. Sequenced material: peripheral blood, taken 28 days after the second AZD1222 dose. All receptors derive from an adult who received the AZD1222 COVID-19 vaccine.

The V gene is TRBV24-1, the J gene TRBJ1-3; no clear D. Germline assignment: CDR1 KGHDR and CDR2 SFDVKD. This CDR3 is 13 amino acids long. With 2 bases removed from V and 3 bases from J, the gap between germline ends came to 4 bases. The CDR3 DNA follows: TGTGCCACCAGTGATTCCGGTGGAAACACCATATATTTT. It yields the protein CATSDSGGNTIYF.

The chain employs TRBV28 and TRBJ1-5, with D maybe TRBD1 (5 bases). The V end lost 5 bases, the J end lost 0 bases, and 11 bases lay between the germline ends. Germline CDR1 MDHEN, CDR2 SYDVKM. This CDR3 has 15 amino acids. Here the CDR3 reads CASSTGVYSNQPQHF. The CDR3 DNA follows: TGTGCCAGCAGTACAGGAGTTTATAGCAATCAGCCCCAGCATTTT.

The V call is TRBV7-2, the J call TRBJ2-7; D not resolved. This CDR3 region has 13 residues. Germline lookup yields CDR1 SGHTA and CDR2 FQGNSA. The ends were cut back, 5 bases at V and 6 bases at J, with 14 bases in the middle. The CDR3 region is CASSHPAAVEQYF. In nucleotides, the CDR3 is TGTGCCAGCAGCCACCCTGCCGCGGTCGAGCAGTACTTC.

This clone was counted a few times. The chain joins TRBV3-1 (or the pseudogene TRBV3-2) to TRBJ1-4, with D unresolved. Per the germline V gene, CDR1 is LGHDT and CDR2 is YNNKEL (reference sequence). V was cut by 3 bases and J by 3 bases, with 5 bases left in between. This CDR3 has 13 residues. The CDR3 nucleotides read TGTGCCAGCAGCCATCACCCTAATGAAAAACTGTTTTTT. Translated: CASSHHPNEKLFF.

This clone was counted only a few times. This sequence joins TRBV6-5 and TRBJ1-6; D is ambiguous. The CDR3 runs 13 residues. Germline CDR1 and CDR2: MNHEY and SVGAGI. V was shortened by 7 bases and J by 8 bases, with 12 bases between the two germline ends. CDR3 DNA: TGTGCCAGCACCCATCGGCCTGATTCACCCCTCCACTTT. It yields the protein CASTHRPDSPLHF.

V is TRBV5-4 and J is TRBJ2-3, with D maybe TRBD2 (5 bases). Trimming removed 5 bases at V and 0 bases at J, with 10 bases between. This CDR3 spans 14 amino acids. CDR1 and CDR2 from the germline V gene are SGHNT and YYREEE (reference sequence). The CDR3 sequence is CASSERISTDTQYF. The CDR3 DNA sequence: TGTGCCAGCAGTGAGCGGATTAGCACAGATACGCAGTATTTT.

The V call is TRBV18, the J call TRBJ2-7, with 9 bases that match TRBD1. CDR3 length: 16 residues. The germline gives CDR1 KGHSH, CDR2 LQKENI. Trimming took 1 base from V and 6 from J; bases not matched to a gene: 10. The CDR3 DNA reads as TGTGCCAGCTCACCACGGGGACAGGGAACTCGCTCCGAGCAGTACTTC. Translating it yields CASSPRGQGTRSEQYF. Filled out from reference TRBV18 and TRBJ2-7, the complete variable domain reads NAGVMQNPRHLVRRRGQEARLRCSPMKGHSHVYWYRQLPEEGLKFMVYLQKENIIDESGMPKERFSAEFPKEGPSILRIQQVVRGDSAAYFCASSPRGQGTRSEQYFGPGTRLTVT.

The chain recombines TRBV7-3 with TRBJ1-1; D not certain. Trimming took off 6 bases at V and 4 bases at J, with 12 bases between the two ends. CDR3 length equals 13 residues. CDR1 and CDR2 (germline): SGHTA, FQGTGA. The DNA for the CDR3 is TGTGCCAGCAGTTTTCAGTCGGGCACTGAAGCTTTCTTT. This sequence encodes CASSFQSGTEAFF. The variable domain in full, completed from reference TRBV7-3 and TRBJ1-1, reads GAGVSQTPSNKVTEKGKYVELRCDPISGHTALYWYRQSLGQGPEFLIYFQGTGAADDSGLPNDRFFAVRPEGSVSTLKIQRTERGDSAVYLCASSFQSGTEAFFGQGTRLTVV.

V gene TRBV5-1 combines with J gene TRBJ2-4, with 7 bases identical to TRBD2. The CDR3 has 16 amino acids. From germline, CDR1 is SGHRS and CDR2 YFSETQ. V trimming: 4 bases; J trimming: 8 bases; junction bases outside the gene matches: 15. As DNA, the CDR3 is TGCGCCAGCAGCCTCAAAGCGGGGATCGATCGTGACATTCAGTACTTC. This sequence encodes CASSLKAGIDRDIQYF.

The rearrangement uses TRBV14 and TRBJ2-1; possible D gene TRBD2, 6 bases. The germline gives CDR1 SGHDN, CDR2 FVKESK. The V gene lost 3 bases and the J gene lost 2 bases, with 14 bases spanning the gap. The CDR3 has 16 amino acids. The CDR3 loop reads CASSHPRGTPYNEQFF. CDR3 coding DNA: TGTGCCAGCAGCCACCCTCGGGGGACTCCCTACAATGAGCAGTTCTTC.